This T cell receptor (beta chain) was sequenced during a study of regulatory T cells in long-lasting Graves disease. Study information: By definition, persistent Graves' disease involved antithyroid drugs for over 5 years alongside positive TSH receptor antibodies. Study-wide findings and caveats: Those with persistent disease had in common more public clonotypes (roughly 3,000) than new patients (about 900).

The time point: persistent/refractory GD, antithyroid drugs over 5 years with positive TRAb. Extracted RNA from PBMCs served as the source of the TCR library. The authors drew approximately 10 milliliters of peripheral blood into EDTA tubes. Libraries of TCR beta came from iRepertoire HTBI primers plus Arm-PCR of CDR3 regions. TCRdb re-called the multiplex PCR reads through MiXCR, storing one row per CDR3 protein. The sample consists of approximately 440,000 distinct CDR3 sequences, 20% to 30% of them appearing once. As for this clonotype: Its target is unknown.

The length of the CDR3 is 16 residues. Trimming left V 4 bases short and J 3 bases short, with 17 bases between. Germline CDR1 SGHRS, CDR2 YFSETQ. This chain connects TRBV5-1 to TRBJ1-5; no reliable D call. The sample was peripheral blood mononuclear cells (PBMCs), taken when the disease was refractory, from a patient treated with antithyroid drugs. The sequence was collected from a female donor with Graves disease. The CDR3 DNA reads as TGCGCCAGCAGCCCGTCCAGGACCGAGCACAATCAGCCCCAGCATTTT. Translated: CASSPSRTEHNQPQHF. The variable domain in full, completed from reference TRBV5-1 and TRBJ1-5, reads KAGVTQTPRYLIKTRGQQVTLSCSPISGHRSVSWYQQTPGQGLQFLFEYFSETQRNKGNFPGRFSGRQFSNSRSEMNVSTLELGDSALYLCASSPSRTEHNQPQHFGDGTRLSIL.